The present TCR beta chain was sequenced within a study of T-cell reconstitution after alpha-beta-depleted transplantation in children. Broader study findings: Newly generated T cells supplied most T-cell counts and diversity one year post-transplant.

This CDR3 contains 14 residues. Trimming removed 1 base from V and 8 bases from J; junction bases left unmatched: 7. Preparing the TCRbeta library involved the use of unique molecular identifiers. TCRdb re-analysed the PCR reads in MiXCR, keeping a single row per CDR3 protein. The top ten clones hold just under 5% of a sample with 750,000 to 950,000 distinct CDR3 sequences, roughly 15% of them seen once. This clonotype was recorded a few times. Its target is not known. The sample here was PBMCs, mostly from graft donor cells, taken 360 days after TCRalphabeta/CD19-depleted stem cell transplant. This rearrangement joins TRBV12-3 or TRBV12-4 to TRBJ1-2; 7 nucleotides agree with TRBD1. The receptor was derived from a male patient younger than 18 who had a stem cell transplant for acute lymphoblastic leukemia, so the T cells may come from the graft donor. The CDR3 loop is CASSLDRDSTGYTF. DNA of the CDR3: TGTGCCAGCAGTTTAGATCGGGACAGTACCGGCTACACCTTC.